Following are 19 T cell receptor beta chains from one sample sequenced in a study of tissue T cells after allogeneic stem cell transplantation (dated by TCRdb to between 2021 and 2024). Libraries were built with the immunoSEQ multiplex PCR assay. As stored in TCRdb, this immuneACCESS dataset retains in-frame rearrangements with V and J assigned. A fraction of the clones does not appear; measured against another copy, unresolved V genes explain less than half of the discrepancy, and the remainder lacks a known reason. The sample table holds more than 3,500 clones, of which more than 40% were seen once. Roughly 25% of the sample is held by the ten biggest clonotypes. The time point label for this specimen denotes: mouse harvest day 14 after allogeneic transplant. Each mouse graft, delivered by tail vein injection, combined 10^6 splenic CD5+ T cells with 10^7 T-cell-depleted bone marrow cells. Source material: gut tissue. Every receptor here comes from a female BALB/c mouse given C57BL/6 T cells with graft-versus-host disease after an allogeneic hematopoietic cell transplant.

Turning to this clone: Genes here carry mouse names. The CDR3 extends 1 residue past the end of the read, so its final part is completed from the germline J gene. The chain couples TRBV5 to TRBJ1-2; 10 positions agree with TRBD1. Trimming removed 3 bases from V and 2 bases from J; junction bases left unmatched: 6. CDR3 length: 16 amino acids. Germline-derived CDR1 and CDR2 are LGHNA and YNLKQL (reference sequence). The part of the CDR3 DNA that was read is TGTGCCAGCAGCCACCCCCCGGGACAGGGGAACTCCGACTACACC. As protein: CASSHPPGQGNSDYT. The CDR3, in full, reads CASSHPPGQGNSDYTF.

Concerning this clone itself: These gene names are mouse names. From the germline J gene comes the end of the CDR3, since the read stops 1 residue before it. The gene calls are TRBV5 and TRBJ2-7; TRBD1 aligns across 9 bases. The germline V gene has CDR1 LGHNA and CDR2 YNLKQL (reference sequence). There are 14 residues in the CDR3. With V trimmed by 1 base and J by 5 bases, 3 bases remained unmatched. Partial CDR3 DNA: TGTGCCAGCAGCCAAGGGACAGGGGAGAATGAACAGTAC. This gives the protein CASSQGTGENEQY. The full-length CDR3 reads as CASSQGTGENEQYF.

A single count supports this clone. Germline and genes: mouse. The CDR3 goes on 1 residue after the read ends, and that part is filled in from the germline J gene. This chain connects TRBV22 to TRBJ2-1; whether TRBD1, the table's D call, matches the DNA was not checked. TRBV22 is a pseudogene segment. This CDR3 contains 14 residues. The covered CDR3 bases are TGTGCCAGCAGTTGTACAGAAAACTATGCTGAGCAGTTC. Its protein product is CASSCTENYAEQF. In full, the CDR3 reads CASSCTENYAEQFF.

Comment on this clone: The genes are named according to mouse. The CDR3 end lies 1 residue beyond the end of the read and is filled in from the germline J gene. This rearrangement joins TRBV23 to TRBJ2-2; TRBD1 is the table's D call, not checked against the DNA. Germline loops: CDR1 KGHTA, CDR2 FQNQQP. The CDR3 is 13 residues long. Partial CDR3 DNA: TGCTCCAGCAGTCAGCAGAACACCGGGCAGCTCTAC. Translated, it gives CSSSQQNTGQLY. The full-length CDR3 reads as CSSSQQNTGQLYF.

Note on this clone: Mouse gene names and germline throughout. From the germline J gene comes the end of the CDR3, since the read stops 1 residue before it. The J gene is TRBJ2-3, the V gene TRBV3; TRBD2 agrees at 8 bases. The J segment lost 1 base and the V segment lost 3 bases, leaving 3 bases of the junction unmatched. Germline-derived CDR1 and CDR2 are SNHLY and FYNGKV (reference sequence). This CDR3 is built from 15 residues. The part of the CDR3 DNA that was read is TGTGCCAGCAGCTTGGGGGGGCGCGGTGCAGAAACGCTGTAT. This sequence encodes CASSLGGRGAETLY. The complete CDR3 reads CASSLGGRGAETLYF.

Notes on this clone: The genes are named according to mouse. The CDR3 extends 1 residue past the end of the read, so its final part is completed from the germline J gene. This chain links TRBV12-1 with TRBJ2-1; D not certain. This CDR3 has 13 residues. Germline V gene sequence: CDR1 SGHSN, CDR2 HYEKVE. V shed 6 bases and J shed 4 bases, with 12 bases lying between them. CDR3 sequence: CASPPAGYAEQFF. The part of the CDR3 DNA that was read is TGTGCCAGCCCTCCCGCGGGGTATGCTGAGCAGTTC.

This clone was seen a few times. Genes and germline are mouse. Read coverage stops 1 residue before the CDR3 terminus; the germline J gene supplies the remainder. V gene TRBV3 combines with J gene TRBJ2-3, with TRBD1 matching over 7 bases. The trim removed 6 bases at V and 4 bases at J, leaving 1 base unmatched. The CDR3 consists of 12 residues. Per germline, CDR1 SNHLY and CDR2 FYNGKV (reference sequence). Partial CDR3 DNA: TGTGCCAGCAGACAGGGGACAGAAACGCTGTAT. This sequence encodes CASRQGTETLY. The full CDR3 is CASRQGTETLYF.

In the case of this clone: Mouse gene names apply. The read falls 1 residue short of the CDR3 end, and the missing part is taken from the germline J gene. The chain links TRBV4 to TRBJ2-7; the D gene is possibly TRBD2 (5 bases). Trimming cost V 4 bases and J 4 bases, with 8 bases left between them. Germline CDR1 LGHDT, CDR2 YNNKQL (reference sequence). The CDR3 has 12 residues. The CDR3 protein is CASSLTEYEQYF. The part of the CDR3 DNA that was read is TGTGCCAGCAGCTTGACTGAGTATGAACAGTAC.

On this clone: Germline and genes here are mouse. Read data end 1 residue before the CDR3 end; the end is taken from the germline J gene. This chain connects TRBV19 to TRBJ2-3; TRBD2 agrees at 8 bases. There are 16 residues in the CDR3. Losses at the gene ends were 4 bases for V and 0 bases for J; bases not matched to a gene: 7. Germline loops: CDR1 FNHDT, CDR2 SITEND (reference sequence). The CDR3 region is CASSVLGGVSAETLYF. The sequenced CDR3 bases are TGTGCCAGCAGTGTCCTTGGGGGGGTCAGTGCAGAAACGCTGTAT.

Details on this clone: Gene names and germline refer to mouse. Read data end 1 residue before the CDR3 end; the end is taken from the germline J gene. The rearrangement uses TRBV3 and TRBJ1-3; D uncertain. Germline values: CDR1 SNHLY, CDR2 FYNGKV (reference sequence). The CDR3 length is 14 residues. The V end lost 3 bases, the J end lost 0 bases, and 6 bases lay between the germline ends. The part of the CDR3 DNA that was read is TGTGCCAGCAGCTTCGCAGCTTCTGGAAATACGCTCTAT. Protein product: CASSFAASGNTLY. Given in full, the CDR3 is CASSFAASGNTLYF.

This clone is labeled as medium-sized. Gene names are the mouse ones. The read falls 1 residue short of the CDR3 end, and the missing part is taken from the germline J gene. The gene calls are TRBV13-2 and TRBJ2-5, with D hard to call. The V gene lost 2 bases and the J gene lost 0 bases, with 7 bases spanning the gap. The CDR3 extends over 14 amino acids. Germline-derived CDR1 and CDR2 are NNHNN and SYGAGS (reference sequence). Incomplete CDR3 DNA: TGTGCCAGCGGTGAGCGGGGTAACCAAGACACCCAGTAC. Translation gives CASGERGNQDTQY. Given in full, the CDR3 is CASGERGNQDTQYF.

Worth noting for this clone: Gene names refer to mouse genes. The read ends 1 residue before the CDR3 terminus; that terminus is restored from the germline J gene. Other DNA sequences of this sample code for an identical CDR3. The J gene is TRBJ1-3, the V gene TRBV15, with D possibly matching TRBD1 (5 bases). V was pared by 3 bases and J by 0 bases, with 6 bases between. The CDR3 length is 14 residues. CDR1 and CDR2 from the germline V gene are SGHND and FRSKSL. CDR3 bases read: TGTGCCAGCAGTTTCGGGGGTTCTGGAAATACGCTCTAT. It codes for CASSFGGSGNTLY. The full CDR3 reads CASSFGGSGNTLYF.

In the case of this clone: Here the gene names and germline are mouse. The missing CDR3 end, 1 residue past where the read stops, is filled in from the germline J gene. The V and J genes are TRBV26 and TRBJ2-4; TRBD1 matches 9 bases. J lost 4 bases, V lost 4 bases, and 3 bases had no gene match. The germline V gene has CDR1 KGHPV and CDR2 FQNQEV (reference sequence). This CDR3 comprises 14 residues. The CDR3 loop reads CASSPRTGENTLYF. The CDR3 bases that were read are TGTGCCAGCAGTCCCCGGACAGGGGAAAACACCTTGTAC.

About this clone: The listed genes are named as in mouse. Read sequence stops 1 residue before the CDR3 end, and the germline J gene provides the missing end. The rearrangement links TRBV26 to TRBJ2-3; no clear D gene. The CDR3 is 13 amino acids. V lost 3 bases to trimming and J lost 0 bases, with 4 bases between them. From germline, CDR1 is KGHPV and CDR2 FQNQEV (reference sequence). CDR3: CASSLFSAETLYF. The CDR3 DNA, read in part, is TGTGCCAGCAGTCTCTTTAGTGCAGAAACGCTGTAT.

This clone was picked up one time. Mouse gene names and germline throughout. The CDR3 bases that were read are TGTGCCAGCAGTCTGGGGTACCAAGACACCCAGTAC. Translating gives CASSLGYQDTQY. The whole CDR3 sequence is CASSLGYQDTQYF. The chain is built from TRBV13-1 and TRBJ2-5; a possible D gene is TRBD2 (6 bases). The CDR3 goes on 1 residue after the read ends, and that part is filled in from the germline J gene. The germline gives CDR1 NSHNY, CDR2 SYGAGN. The V gene lost 4 bases and the J gene lost 1 base, with 7 bases spanning the gap. This CDR3 is built from 13 residues.

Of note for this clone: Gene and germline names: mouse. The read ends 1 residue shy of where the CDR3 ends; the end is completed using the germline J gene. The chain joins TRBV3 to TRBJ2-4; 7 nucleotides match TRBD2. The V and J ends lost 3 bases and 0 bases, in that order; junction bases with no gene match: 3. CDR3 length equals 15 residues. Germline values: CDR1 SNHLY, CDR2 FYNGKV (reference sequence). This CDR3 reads CASSFGWGSQNTLYF. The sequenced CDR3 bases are TGTGCCAGCAGCTTTGGCTGGGGGAGTCAAAACACCTTGTAC. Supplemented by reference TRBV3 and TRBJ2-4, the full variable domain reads GPKVLQIPSHQIIDMGQMVTLNCDPVSNHLYFYWYKQILGQQMEFLVNFYNGKVMEKSKLFKDQFSVERPDGSYFTLKIQPTALEDSAVYFCASSFGWGSQNTLYFGAGTRLSVL.

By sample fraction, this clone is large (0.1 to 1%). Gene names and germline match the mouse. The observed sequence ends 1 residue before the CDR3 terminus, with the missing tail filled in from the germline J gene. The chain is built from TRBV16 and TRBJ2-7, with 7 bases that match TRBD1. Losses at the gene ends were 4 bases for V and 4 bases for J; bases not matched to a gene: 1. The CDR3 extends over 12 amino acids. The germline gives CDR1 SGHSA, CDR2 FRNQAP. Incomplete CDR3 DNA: TGTGCAAGCAGCTCGACAGGGTATGAACAGTAC. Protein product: CASSSTGYEQY. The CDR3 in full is CASSSTGYEQYF.

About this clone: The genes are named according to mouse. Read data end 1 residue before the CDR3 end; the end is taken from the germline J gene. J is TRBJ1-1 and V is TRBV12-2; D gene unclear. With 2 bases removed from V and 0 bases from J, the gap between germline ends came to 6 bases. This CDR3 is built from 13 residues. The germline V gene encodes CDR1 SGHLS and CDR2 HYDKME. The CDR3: CASSPGTNTEVFF. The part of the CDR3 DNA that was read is TGTGCCAGCTCTCCCGGGACAAACACAGAAGTCTTC. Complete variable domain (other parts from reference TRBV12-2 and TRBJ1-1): NSGVVQSPRYIIKGKGERSILKCIPISGHLSVAWYQQTQGQELKFFIQHYDKMERDKGNLPSRFSVQQFDDYHSEMNMSALELEDSAVYFCASSPGTNTEVFFGKGTRLTVV.

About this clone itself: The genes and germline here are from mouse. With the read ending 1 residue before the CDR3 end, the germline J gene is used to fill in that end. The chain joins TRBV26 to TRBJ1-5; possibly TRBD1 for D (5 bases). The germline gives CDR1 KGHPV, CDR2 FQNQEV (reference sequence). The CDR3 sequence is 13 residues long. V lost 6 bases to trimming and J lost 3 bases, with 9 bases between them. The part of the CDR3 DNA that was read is TGTGCCAGCAGCCGGGACCGCAACCAGGCTCCGCTT. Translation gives CASSRDRNQAPL. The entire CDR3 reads CASSRDRNQAPLF.